Following are 4 T cell receptor beta chains from one sample sequenced in a study of blood T cell repertoires in COVID-19. Produced via immunoSEQ multiplex PCR; TCRdb's table is partial and in-frame only. The sample yields 270,000 or so clones, 85% to 90% seen once. Sequencing input: peripheral blood. The receptors originated from a man in his forties with acute or convalescent COVID-19.

About this clone: Its ends do not fully match the called genes, so a read error is possible. This sequence joins TRBV6-1 and TRBJ2-3, with D possibly matching TRBD2 (6 bases). The length of the CDR3 is 16 residues. Germline CDR1 and CDR2: MNHNS and SASEGT. The CDR3 DNA is TGTGCCAGCAGTGAAGGGAGGGCCCCCCGAACAGGTACGCAGTATTTT. Translating gives CASSEGRAPRTGTQYF.

The chain has TRBV2 and TRBJ2-1; D gene ambiguous. The CDR3 covers 11 residues. In germline, CDR1 is SNHLY, CDR2 FYNNEI. The V and J ends lost 4 bases and 6 bases respectively, with 4 bases between them. CDR3 sequence: CASSAFNEQFF. The CDR3 nucleotides read TGTGCCAGCAGTGCGTTCAATGAGCAGTTCTTC.

In this sample, this clone turned up once. The chain combines TRBV7-9 with TRBJ1-2; TRBD1 might be the D (5 bases). The germline CDR1 and CDR2 sequences are SEHNR and FQNEAQ (reference sequence). The CDR3 loop spans 13 amino acids. Trimming shortened V by 5 bases and J by 3 bases, and 10 bases separated the two germline ends. The CDR3 region has the DNA TGTGCCAGCAGCAGACCGGGGGACTATGGCTACACCTTC. It specifies CASSRPGDYGYTF.

The genes are TRBV2 and TRBJ1-2, with D maybe TRBD1 (6 bases). Looked up from germline, CDR1 is SNHLY and CDR2 is FYNNEI. Trimming removed 6 bases from V and 3 bases from J, with 8 bases in between. The CDR3 is made up of 12 amino acids. CDR3 DNA: TGTGCCAGCAGGAACAGGGACTATGGCTACACCTTC. Translated: CASRNRDYGYTF.